A single sample gave rise to the 11 T cell receptor beta chains below, sequenced in a study of long-term antiretroviral therapy in people with HIV. The immunoSEQ assay was v3.0, run at survey level. Only in-frame clones appear in the TCRdb table, and some are missing; sequencing was by immunoSEQ multiplex PCR. The table shows roughly 42,000 clones, with approximately 89% occurring only once. The source material was unsorted PBMCs, sampled 3.1 years after starting antiretroviral therapy. These receptor sequences come from a woman in her 50s with HIV.

This rearrangement joins TRBV6-5 to TRBJ1-2, with 7 bases aligning to TRBD1. Looked up from germline, CDR1 is MNHEY and CDR2 is SVGAGI. J lost 6 bases, V lost 1 base, and 8 bases had no gene match. CDR3 size: 15 residues. The CDR3 DNA is TGTGCCAGCAGTTACTTTCGGACAGGAGAGCATGGCTACACCTTC. This codes for CASSYFRTGEHGYTF.

This clone was picked up a small number of times. The V call is TRBV13, the J call TRBJ1-2; 11 nucleotides agree with TRBD1. Germline CDR1 is PRHDT and CDR2 is FYEKMQ (reference sequence). This CDR3 contains 18 residues. V shed 4 bases, J shed 8 bases, and the junction held 18 bases outside the gene matches. The CDR3 protein is CASSSRVDRGLPVDGYTF. Written as DNA, the CDR3 is TGTGCCAGCAGCTCGCGTGTGGACAGGGGGCTACCGGTCGACGGCTACACCTTC.

The J gene is TRBJ2-7, the V gene TRBV15, with a weak D call TRBD1 (6 bases). The V end lost 3 bases, the J end lost 2 bases, and 17 bases lay between the germline ends. Per the germline V gene, CDR1 is LNHNV and CDR2 is YYDKDF (reference sequence). The CDR3 sequence is 16 residues long. The CDR3 DNA is TGTGCCACCAGCAGCGGAACAGGGTTAGATCCCTACGAGCAGTACTTC. Translated: CATSSGTGLDPYEQYF.

Only a few counts were recorded for this clone. V and J are TRBV28 and TRBJ2-1, with D tentatively TRBD1 or TRBD2 (6 bases each). The CDR3 loop spans 15 amino acids. Trimming removed 2 bases at V and 4 bases at J, with 12 bases between. The germline V gene encodes CDR1 MDHEN and CDR2 SYDVKM. CDR3 in amino acids: CASSLTGAGYNEQFF. In nucleotides, the CDR3 is TGTGCCAGCAGTTTAACGGGGGCAGGGTACAATGAGCAGTTCTTC.

A single count supports this clone. The chain couples TRBV6-5 to TRBJ2-7; 11 bases match TRBD1. V trimming: 2 bases; J trimming: 6 bases; junction bases outside the gene matches: 6. Germline V CDR1 and CDR2: MNHEY, SVGAGI. The CDR3 sequence is 15 residues long. CDR3 sequence (DNA): TGTGCCAGCAGTTACCGGACAGGGGGCGGAAGCGAGCAGTACTTC. Amino acids: CASSYRTGGGSEQYF.

V usage is TRBV5-6 and J usage is TRBJ2-3, with 11 bases lining up with TRBD2. CDR3 length: 17 amino acids. V dropped 4 bases and J dropped 1; count of bases not matched to a gene: 8. Germline V CDR1 and CDR2: SGHDT, YYEEEE. CDR3 in DNA: TGTGCCAGCAGCCCTATTCTAGCGGGGGGAGGCACAGATACGCAGTATTTT. It translates to CASSPILAGGGTDTQYF.

The chain is built from TRBV30 and TRBJ1-1, with no clear D. The CDR3 runs 14 residues. Trimming took 3 bases from V and 1 from J, leaving 12 bases between them. CDR1 GTSNPN and CDR2 SVGIG come from the germline V gene (reference sequence). The CDR3 sequence: CAWSPVRGNTEAFF. DNA for the CDR3: TGTGCCTGGAGCCCGGTTCGGGGGAACACTGAAGCTTTCTTT.

The chain uses TRBV5-1 and TRBJ1-2, with 7 bases lining up with TRBD1. In germline, CDR1 is SGHRS, CDR2 YFSETQ. The CDR3 has 14 residues. Trimming took 0 bases from V and 4 from J; bases not matched to a gene: 3. CDR3 in DNA: TGCGCCAGCAGCTTGGAGGGACAGCGCTATGGCTACACCTTC. It encodes CASSLEGQRYGYTF. Full variable domain (missing parts from reference TRBV5-1 and TRBJ1-2): KAGVTQTPRYLIKTRGQQVTLSCSPISGHRSVSWYQQTPGQGLQFLFEYFSETQRNKGNFPGRFSGRQFSNSRSEMNVSTLELGDSALYLCASSLEGQRYGYTFGSGTRLTVV.

The V and J genes are TRBV6-5 and TRBJ2-1; the match to TRBD2 covers 7 bases. The CDR3 covers 12 residues. Germline-derived CDR1 and CDR2 are MNHEY and SVGAGI. V was clipped by 9 bases and J by 9 bases; unmatched bases: 8. CDR3 protein: CASKREGGEQFF. CDR3 in DNA: TGTGCCAGTAAAAGGGAGGGTGGTGAGCAGTTCTTC.

This sequence joins TRBV4-1 and TRBJ1-3; TRBD1 agrees at 9 bases. CDR1 and CDR2 from the germline V gene are MGHRA and YSYEKL. Unmatched junction bases numbered 8, after V lost 0 bases and J lost 5 bases. CDR3 length: 17 residues. The CDR3 sequence: CASSQESQGAYRNTIYF. The DNA for the CDR3 is TGCGCCAGCAGCCAAGAGTCACAGGGGGCTTATAGAAACACCATATATTTT.

The rearrangement links TRBV2 to TRBJ1-3; D perhaps matches TRBD1 (5 bases). Trimming shortened V by 4 bases and J by 3 bases, and 16 bases separated the two germline ends. Germline lookup yields CDR1 SNHLY and CDR2 FYNNEI. The CDR3 has 16 residues. The CDR3 protein is CASSVSPPGGGNTIYF. The CDR3 bases are TGTGCCAGCAGTGTTAGCCCACCGGGGGGTGGAAACACCATATATTTT.